The 5 T cell receptor beta chains below were found in one sample sequenced in a study of human T cells and chemical hapten exposure. It was from unfractionated whole blood that total RNA was extracted. MiXCR, run by TCRdb on the 5' RACE reads, gives a single entry per CDR3 protein. The sample yields approximately 150,000 distinct CDR3 sequences, over 3.5% seen once. The origin of the receptors is a female donor in good health.

The rearrangement links TRBV6-2 or TRBV6-3 to TRBJ1-1, with TRBD1 identical over 7 bases. Germline loops: CDR1 MNHEY, CDR2 SVGEGT. This CDR3 comprises 15 residues. V shed 2 bases and J 10 bases; nucleotides not matched to a gene: 13. CDR3 residues: CASSYADRAVARAFF. In nucleotides, the CDR3 is TGTGCCAGCAGTTACGCCGACAGGGCGGTGGCTAGAGCTTTCTTT.

This clonotype was seen a few times. The chain links TRBV27 to TRBJ1-3; D remains ambiguous. V dropped 3 bases and J dropped 4 bases, with 7 bases sitting between them. Germline values: CDR1 MNHEY, CDR2 SMNVEV (reference sequence). The CDR3 has 13 amino acids. The CDR3 nucleotides are TGTGCCAGCAGTTTGATTCAGGGAAACACCATATATTTT. Its translation is CASSLIQGNTIYF.

This clonotype was seen many times. The CDR3 here is CASSFPAGGIEITDTQYF. In nucleotides, the CDR3 is TGTGCCAGCAGCTTTCCAGCGGGGGGAATTGAGATCACAGATACGCAGTATTTT. The chain links TRBV5-4 to TRBJ2-3; 9 positions match TRBD2. The CDR3 is 18 residues long. The germline V gene has CDR1 SGHNT and CDR2 YYREEE (reference sequence). Trimming cost V 2 bases and J 2 bases; bases outside gene matches: 12.

This clonotype was seen many times. The chain joins TRBV11-2 to TRBJ2-7; 7 bases align to TRBD1. After removal of 4 bases from V and 3 bases from J, the junction contained 3 bases not matched to a gene. Germline loops: CDR1 SGHAT, CDR2 FQNNGV. The CDR3 runs 13 residues. CDR3 region: CASSWGQHYEQYF. In nucleotides, the CDR3 is TGTGCCAGCAGCTGGGGACAGCACTACGAGCAGTACTTC.

This clonotype showed up many times. Written as DNA, the CDR3 is TGTGCCAGTACCCAACTCCGGGGCCTGAGCGGTGAGCAGTTCTTC. It codes for CASTQLRGLSGEQFF. The chain carries TRBV19 and TRBJ2-1, with D perhaps assigned TRBD1 or TRBD2 (5 bases each). The V gene lost 7 bases and the J gene lost 9 bases, with 22 bases spanning the gap. CDR1 and CDR2 (germline): LNHDA, SQIVND (reference sequence). The CDR3 has 15 residues.